The T cell receptor (beta chain) under discussion was sequenced for a study of blood T cell repertoires in COVID-19. The wider study: Acute and convalescent COVID-19 specimens originated in the United States, Italy and Spain.

As processed by the authors: It was from reference gene primer amplification that nucleated cell counts were estimated. Profiled with immunoSEQ multiplex PCR; TCRdb holds only in-frame clones, not every one. V and J calls and clone size follow that table, whereas D and trimming were derived from the DNA. The table has 85,000 to 95,000 clones, 76% seen once. Germline V gives CDR1 LGHDT, CDR2 YNNKEL (reference sequence). The CDR3 is made up of 16 amino acids. V lost 3 bases, J lost 8 bases, and 13 bases stayed unmatched. The material sequenced was peripheral blood. The receptor's source is a man between 65 and 85 years old with acute or convalescent COVID-19. This chain uses TRBV3-1 (or the pseudogene TRBV3-2) with TRBJ1-2; 9 positions agree with TRBD1. CDR3 coding DNA: TGTGCCAGCAGCCATCTCACAGGGGGCCCTACGGGGGGCTACACCTTC. This sequence encodes CASSHLTGGPTGGYTF.